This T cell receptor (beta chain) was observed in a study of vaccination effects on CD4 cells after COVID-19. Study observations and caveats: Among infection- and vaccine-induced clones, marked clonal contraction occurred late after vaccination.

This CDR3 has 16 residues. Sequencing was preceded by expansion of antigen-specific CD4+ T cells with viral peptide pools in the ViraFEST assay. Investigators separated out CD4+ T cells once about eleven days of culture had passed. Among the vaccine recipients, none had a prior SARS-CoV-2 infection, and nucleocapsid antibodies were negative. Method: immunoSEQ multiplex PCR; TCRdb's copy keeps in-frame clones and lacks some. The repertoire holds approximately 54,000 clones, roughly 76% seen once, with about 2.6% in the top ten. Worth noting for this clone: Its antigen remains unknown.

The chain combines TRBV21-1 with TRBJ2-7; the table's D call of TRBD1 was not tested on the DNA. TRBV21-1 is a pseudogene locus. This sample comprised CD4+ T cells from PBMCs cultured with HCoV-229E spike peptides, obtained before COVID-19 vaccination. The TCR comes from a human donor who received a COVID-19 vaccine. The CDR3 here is CASFKKMPGTPYEQYV. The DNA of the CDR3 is TGTGCCAGCTTCAAAAAGATGCCCGGGACACCCTACGAGCAGTACGTC.